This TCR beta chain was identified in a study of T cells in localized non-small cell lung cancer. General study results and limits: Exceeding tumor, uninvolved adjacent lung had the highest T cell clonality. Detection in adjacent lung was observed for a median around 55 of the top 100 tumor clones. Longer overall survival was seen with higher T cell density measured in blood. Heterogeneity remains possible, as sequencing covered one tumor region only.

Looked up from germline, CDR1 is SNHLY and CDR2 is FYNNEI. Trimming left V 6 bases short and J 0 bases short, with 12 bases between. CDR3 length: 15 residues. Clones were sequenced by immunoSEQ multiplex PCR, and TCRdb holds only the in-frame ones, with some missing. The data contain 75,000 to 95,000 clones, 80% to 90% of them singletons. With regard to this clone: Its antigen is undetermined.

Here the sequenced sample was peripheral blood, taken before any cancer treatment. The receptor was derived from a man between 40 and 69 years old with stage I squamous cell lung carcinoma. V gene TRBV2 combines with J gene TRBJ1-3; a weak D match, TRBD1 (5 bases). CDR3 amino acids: CASRVQATSGNTIYF. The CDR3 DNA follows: TGTGCCAGCAGGGTACAGGCCACCTCTGGAAACACCATATATTTT.